The next 8 T cell receptor beta chains were all read from a single sample in a study of blood T cell repertoires in COVID-19. This table comes from immunoSEQ multiplex PCR, and its TCRdb copy is limited to in-frame clones, with some not included. The data contain around 68,000 clones, about three quarters of them singletons. Input material: peripheral blood. Receptors originate from a human donor in a cohort sampled during active COVID-19.

In its sample, this clone was seen a few times. The chain has TRBV28 and TRBJ1-4, with TRBD1 matching 8 bases. Germline V CDR1 and CDR2: MDHEN, SYDVKM. J lost 7 bases, V lost 5 bases, and 6 bases had no gene match. The CDR3 totals 14 residues. The CDR3 DNA follows: TGTGCCAGCAGTGCGGACAGGGTGGGTGAAAAACTGTTTTTT. Translation gives CASSADRVGEKLFF.

The CDR3, as DNA: TGTGCCAGCAGTTTAAGTATCGGACTCCCCACAGATACGCAGTATTTT. It is translated as CASSLSIGLPTDTQYF. The genes are TRBV28 and TRBJ2-3, with D possibly TRBD2 on 5 matching bases. The CDR3 sequence is 16 residues long. Germline values: CDR1 MDHEN, CDR2 SYDVKM. Trimming cost V 2 bases and J 2 bases, with 14 bases left between them.

CDR3 DNA: TGTGCCAGCAGTGAAGAACCAGGCCCCTCCTACGAGCAGTACTTC. Amino acid sequence: CASSEEPGPSYEQYF. The chain uses TRBV6-1 and TRBJ2-7; D is ambiguous. Per the germline V gene, CDR1 is MNHNS and CDR2 is SASEGT. V lost 1 base, J lost 0 bases, and 10 bases lay in between. The CDR3 spans 15 residues.

The V and J genes are TRBV14 and TRBJ2-5; TRBD2 matches at 12 bases. V shed 1 base, J shed 2 bases, and the junction held 8 bases outside the gene matches. CDR1 is SGHDN and CDR2 is FVKESK in the germline V gene. The CDR3 consists of 18 residues. The DNA of the CDR3 is TGTGCCAGCAGCCAAGGTAGACTAGCGGGAGTATTTCAAGAGACCCAGTACTTC. The encoded protein is CASSQGRLAGVFQETQYF.

DNA of the CDR3: TGTGCCAGCAGTTACCCTATGAACACTGAAGCTTTCTTT. As protein: CASSYPMNTEAFF. The chain recombines TRBV6-2 or TRBV6-3 with TRBJ1-1; no definite D call. CDR1 is MNHEY and CDR2 is SVGEGT in the germline V gene. The length of the CDR3 is 13 residues. V lost 2 bases and J lost 0, with 4 bases in between.

The chain links TRBV7-3 to TRBJ2-2; 10 nucleotides align to TRBD2. This CDR3 has 18 residues. V dropped 5 bases and J dropped 8; count of bases not matched to a gene: 17. CDR1 and CDR2 from the germline V gene are SGHTA and FQGTGA. CDR3 nucleotide sequence: TGTGCCAGCAGCAACTCTCTTGGGGTAGCGGGAGGCCCGGGGGAGCTGTTTTTT. Translation gives CASSNSLGVAGGPGELFF.

The genes are TRBV18 and TRBJ2-7; TRBD2 might be the D (5 bases). Germline CDR1 KGHSH, CDR2 LQKENI. CDR3 length: 16 residues. Trimming took 4 bases from V and 7 from J, leaving 23 bases between them. CDR3 nucleotide sequence: TGTGCCAGCTCACTCGGGATAGGTATACTTGTCGAGGAGCAGTACTTC. This gives the protein CASSLGIGILVEEQYF.

The gene calls are TRBV6-2 or TRBV6-3 and TRBJ2-7; 9 positions agree with TRBD2. This CDR3 contains 14 residues. Germline CDR1 is MNHEY and CDR2 is SVGEGT. With 4 bases clipped from V and 7 bases from J, the junction kept 8 bases outside the gene matches. The CDR3 coding sequence is TGTGCCAGCAGTTGGGGGAGACTAGCGGCTGAGCAGTACTTC. It specifies CASSWGRLAAEQYF.